The T cell receptor (beta chain) under discussion was sequenced for a study of T cells after yellow fever vaccination. Notes on the study in general: Weaker overall was a secondary response that nonetheless peaked faster, on day 5 versus 15.

Germline CDR1 reads DFQATT; CDR2 reads SNEGSKA (reference sequence). CDR3 length equals 14 residues. Trimming shortened V by 5 bases and J by 0 bases, and 11 bases separated the two germline ends. MiXCR, applied by TCRdb to the 5' RACE reads, yields one record per CDR3 protein. The table includes approximately 250,000 distinct CDR3 sequences, 5.2% detected once. Worth noting for this clonotype: Its antigen is not known.

The starting material was CD4+ T cells sorted from PBMCs, obtained on the day of the yellow fever booster vaccination. This sequence originates from a man younger than 35 who received the YFV17D yellow fever vaccine. The rearrangement uses TRBV20-1 and TRBJ1-5, with unresolved D. CDR3 bases: TGCAGTGCTCGACCAGGAGATAGCAATCAGCCCCAGCATTTT. This sequence encodes CSARPGDSNQPQHF.